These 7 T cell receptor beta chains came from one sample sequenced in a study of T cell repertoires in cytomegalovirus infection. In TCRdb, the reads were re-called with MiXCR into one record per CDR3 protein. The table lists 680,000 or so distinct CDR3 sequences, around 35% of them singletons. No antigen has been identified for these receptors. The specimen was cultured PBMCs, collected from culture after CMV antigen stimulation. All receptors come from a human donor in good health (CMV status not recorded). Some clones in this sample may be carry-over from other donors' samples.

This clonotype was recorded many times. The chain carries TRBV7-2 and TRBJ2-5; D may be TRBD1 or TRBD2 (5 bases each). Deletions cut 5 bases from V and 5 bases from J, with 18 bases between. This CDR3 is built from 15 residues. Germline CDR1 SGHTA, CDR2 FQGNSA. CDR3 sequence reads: CASSVGARGSETQYF. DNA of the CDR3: TGTGCCAGCAGCGTAGGGGCCCGGGGCAGCGAGACCCAGTACTTC.

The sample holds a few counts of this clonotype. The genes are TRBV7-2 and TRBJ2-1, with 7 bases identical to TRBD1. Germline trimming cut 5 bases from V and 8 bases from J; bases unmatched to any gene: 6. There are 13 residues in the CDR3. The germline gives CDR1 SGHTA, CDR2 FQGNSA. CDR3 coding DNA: TGTGCCAGCAGCCCCAGGGGGATTTATGAGCAGTTCTTC. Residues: CASSPRGIYEQFF.

CDR3 amino acids: CASDRGGSPLHF. The DNA for the CDR3 is TGTGCCAGTGACAGGGGTGGCTCACCCCTCCACTTT. The rearrangement joins TRBV6-2 or TRBV6-3 to TRBJ1-6; TRBD1 matches 8 bases. With 9 bases clipped from V and 10 bases from J, the junction kept 5 bases outside the gene matches. Germline CDR1 MNHEY, CDR2 SVGEGT. The CDR3 spans 12 residues.

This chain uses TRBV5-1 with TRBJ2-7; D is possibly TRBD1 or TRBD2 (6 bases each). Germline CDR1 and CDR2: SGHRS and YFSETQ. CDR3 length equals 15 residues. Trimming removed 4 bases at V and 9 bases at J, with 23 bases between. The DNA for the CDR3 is TGCGCCAGCAGCCAGGTTGGGGGGACACAGCTCGGGCAGTACTTC. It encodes CASSQVGGTQLGQYF.

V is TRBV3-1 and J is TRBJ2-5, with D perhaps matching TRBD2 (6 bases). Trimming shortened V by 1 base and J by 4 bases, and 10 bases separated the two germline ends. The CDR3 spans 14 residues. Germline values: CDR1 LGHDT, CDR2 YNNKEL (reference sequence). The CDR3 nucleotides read TGTGCCAGCAGCCAAGTGGGACTGAGAGAGACCCAGTACTTC. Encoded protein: CASSQVGLRETQYF.

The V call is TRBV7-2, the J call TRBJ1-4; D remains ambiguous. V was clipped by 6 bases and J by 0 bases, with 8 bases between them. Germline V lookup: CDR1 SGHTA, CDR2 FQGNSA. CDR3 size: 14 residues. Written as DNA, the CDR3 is TGTGCCAGCAGTGGATCTGCAACTAATGAAAAACTGTTTTTT. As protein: CASSGSATNEKLFF.

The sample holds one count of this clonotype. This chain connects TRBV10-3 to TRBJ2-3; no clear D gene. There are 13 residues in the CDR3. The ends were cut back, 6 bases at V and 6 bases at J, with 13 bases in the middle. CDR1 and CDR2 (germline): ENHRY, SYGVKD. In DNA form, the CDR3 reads TGTGCCATCAGAACTGATAAGTCGGATACGCAGTATTTT. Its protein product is CAIRTDKSDTQYF.